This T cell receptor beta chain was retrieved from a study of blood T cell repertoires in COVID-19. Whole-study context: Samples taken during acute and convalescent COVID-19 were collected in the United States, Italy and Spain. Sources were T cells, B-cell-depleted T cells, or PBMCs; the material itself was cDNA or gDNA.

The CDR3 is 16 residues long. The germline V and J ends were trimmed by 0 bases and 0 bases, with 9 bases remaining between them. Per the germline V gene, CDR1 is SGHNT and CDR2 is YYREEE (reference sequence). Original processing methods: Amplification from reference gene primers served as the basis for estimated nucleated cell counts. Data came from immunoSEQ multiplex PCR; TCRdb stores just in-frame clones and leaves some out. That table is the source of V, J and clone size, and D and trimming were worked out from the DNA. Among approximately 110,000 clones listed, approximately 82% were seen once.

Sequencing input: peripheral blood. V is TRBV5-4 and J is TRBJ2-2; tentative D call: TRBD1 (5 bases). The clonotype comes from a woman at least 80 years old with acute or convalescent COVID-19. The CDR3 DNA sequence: TGTGCCAGCAGCTTGGGGACATACGCGAACACCGGGGAGCTGTTTTTT. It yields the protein CASSLGTYANTGELFF.